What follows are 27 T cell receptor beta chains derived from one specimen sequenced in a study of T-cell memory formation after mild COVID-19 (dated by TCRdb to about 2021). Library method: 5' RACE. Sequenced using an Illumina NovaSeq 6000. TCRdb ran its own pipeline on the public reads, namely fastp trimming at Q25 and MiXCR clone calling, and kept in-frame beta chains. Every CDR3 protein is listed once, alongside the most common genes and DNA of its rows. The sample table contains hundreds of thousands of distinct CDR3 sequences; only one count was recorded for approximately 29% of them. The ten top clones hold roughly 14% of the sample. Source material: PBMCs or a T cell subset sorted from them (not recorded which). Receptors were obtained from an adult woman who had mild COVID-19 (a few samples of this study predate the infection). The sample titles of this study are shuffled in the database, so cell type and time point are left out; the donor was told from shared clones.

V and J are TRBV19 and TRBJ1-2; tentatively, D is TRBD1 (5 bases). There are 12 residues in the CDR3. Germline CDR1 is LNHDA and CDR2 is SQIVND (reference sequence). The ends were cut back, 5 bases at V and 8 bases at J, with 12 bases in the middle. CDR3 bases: TGTGCCAGTAGTGTGGGACCTCGGGGCTACACCTTC. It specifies CASSVGPRGYTF.

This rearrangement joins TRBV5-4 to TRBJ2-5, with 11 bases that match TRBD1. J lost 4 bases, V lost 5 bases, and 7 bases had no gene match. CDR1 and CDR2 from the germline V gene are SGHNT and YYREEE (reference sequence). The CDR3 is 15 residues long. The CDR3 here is CASSPGQGGSETQYF. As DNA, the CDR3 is TGTGCCAGCAGTCCGGGACAGGGGGGGTCAGAGACCCAGTACTTC.

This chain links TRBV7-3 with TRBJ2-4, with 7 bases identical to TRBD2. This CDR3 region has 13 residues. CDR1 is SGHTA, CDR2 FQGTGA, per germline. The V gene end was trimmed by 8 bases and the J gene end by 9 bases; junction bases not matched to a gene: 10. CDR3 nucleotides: TGTGCCAGCTCCCGGGGAGGGGATAGCATTCAGTACTTC. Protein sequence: CASSRGGDSIQYF.

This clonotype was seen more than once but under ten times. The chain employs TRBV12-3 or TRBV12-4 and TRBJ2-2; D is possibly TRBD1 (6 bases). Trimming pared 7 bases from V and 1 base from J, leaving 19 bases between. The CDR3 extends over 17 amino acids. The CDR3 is CASKGGEGHLNTGELFF. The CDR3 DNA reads TGTGCCAGCAAAGGGGGTGAGGGACACTTGAACACCGGGGAGCTGTTTTTT.

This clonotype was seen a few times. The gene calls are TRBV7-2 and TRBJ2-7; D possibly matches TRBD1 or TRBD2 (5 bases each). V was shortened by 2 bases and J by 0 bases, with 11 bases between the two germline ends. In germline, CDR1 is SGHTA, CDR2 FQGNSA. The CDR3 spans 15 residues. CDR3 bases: TGTGCCAGCAGCTTATCCCGGGACGCCTCCTACGAGCAGTACTTC. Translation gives CASSLSRDASYEQYF.

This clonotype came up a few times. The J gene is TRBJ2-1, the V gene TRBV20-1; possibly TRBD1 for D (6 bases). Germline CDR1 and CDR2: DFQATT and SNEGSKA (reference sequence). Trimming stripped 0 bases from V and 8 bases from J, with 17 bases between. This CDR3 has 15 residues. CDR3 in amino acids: CSAREMSRTDHEQFF. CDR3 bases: TGCAGTGCTAGAGAGATGAGTAGGACAGACCATGAGCAGTTCTTC.

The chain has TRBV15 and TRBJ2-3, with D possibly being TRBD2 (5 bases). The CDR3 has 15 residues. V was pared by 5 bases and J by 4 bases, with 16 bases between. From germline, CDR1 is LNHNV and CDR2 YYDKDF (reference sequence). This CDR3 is CATSGLPIVADTQYF. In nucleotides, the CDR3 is TGTGCCACCAGCGGACTCCCGATCGTCGCAGATACGCAGTATTTT.

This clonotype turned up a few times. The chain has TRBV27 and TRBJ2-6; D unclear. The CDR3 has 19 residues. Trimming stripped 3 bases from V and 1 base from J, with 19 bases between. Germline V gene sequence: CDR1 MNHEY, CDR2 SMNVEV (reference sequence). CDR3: CASSFIGHPGPSGANVLTF. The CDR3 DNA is TGTGCCAGCAGTTTTATAGGGCATCCCGGGCCGTCTGGGGCCAACGTCCTGACTTTC.

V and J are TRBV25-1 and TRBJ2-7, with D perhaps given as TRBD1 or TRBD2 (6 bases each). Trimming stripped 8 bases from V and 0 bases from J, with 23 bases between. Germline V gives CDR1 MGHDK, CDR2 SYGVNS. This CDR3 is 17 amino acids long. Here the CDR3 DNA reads TGTGCCAGCTCCCGAATCGGGGGCGGCGAGAGCTCCTACGAGCAGTACTTC. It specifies CASSRIGGGESSYEQYF.

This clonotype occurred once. The CDR3: CASRPTGVYEQYF. The CDR3 region has the DNA TGCGCCAGCAGACCGACGGGGGTCTACGAGCAGTACTTC. The chain combines TRBV5-1 with TRBJ2-7; possible D gene TRBD2, 6 bases. V was shortened by 5 bases and J by 3 bases, with 12 bases between the two germline ends. The CDR3 is 13 amino acids. CDR1 and CDR2 (germline): SGHRS, YFSETQ.

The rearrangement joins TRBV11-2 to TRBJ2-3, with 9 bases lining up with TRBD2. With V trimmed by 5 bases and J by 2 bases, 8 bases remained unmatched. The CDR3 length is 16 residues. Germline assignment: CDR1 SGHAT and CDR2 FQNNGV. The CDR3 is CASSPVAGALTDTQYF. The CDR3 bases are TGTGCCAGCAGCCCCGTAGCGGGGGCCCTCACAGATACGCAGTATTTT.

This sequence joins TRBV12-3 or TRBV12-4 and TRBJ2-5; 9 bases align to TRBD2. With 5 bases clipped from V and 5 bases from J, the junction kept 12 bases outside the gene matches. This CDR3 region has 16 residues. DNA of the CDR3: TGTGCCAGCAGTATCACACTAGCGGGCTCTTTGGAGACCCAGTACTTC. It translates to CASSITLAGSLETQYF.

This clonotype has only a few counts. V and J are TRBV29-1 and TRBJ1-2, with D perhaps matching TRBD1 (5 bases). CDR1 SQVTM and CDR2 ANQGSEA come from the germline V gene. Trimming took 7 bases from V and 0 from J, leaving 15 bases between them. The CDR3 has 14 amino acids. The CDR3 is CSASGTPANYGYTF. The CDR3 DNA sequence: TGCAGCGCTTCCGGGACTCCGGCTAACTATGGCTACACCTTC. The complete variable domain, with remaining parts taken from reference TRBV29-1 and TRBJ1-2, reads SAVISQKPSRDICQRGTSLTIQCQVDSQVTMMFWYRQQPGQSLTLIATANQGSEATYESGFVIDKFPISRPNLTFSTLTVSNMSPEDSSIYLCSASGTPANYGYTFGSGTRLTVV.

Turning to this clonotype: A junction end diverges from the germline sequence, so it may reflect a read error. The CDR3 sequence is CSVESYGGRRNF. In nucleotides, the CDR3 is TGCAGCGTTGAATCTTACGGCGGCAGAAGGAATTTT. V and J are TRBV29-1 and TRBJ1-5; no definite D call. Germline V lookup: CDR1 SQVTM, CDR2 ANQGSEA. The CDR3 sequence is 12 residues long.

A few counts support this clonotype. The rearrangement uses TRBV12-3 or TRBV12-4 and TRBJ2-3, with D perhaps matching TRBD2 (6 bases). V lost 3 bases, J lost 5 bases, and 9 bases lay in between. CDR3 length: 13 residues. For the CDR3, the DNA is TGTGCCAGCAGTTTGGGACTTGAAGATACGCAGTATTTT. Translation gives CASSLGLEDTQYF.

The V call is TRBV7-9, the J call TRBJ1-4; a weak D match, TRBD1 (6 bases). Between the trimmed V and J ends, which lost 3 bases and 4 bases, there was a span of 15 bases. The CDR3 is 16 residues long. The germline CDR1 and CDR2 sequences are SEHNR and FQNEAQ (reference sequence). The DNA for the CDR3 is TGTGCCAGCAGCTTCTCCCAGGGGTTTTATAATGAAAAACTGTTTTTT. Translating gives CASSFSQGFYNEKLFF.

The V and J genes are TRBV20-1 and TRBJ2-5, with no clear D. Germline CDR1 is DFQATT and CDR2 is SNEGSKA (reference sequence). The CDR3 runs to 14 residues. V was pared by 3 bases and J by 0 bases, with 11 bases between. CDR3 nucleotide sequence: TGCAGTGCTAGTGCCCGACCGGACCAAGAGACCCAGTACTTC. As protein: CSASARPDQETQYF.

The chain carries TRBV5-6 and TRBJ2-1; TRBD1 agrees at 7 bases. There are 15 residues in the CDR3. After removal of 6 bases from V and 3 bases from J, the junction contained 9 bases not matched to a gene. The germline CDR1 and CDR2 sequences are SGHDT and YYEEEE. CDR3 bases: TGTGCCAGCATCCTACAGGGGAGATTCTACAATGAGCAGTTCTTC. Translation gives CASILQGRFYNEQFF.

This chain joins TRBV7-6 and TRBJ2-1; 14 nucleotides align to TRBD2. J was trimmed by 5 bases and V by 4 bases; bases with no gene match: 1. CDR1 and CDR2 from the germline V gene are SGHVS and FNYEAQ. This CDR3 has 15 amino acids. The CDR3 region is CASSWTSGRNNEQFF. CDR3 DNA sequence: TGTGCCAGCAGCTGGACTAGCGGGAGGAACAATGAGCAGTTCTTC.

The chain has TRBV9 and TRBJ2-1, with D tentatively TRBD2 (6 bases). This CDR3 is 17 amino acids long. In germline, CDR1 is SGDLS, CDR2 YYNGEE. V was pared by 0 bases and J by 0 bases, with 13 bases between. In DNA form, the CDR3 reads TGTGCCAGCAGCGTAGAGGGGCGGGAAAGCTCCTACAATGAGCAGTTCTTC. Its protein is CASSVEGRESSYNEQFF.

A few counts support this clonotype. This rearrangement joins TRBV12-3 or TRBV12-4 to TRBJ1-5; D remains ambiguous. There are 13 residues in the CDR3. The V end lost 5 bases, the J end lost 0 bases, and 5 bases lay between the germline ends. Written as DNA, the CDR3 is TGTGCCAGCAGTGTGAGTAGCAATCAGCCCCAGCATTTT. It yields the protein CASSVSSNQPQHF.

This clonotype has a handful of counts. The CDR3 protein is CSAGTSGSYYEQYF. The CDR3, as DNA: TGCAGTGCTGGGACTAGCGGGAGCTACTACGAGCAGTACTTC. This chain joins TRBV20-1 and TRBJ2-7, with TRBD2 matching 14 bases. The J segment lost 3 bases and the V segment lost 5 bases, leaving 3 bases of the junction unmatched. Germline CDR1 DFQATT, CDR2 SNEGSKA (reference sequence). The CDR3 extends over 14 amino acids.

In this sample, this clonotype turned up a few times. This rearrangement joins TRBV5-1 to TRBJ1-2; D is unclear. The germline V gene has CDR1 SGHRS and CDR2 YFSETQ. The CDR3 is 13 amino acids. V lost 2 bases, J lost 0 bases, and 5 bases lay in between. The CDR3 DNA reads TGCGCCAGCAGCTTCCAACCTAACTATGGCTACACCTTC. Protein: CASSFQPNYGYTF.

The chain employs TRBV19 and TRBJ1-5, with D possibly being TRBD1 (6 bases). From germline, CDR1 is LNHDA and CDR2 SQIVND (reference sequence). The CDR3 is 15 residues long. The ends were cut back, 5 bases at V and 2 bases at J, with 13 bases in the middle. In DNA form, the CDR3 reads TGTGCCAGTAGTTGGACAGATCGGGGCAATCAGCCCCAGCATTTT. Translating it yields CASSWTDRGNQPQHF.

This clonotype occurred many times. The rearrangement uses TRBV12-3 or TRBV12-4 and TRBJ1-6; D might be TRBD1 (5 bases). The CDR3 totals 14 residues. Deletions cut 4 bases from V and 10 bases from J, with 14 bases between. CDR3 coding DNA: TGTGCCAGCAGTTCTCCCTCGCGGGGGTCACCCCTCCACTTT. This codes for CASSSPSRGSPLHF.

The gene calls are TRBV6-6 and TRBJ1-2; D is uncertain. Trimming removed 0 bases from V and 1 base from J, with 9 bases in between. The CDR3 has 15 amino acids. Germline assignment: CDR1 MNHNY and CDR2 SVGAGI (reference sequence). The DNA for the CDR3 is TGTGCCAGCAGTTACTCATCAGGCGTTAACTATGGCTACACCTTC. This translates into CASSYSSGVNYGYTF.

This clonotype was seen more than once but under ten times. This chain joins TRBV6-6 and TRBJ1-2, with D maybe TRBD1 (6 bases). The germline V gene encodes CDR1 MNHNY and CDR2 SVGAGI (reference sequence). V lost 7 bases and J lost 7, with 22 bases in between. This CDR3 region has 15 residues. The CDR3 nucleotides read TGTGCCAGCACCCCATCTGTGGGGGGCTTATCTGGCTACACCTTC. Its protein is CASTPSVGGLSGYTF.